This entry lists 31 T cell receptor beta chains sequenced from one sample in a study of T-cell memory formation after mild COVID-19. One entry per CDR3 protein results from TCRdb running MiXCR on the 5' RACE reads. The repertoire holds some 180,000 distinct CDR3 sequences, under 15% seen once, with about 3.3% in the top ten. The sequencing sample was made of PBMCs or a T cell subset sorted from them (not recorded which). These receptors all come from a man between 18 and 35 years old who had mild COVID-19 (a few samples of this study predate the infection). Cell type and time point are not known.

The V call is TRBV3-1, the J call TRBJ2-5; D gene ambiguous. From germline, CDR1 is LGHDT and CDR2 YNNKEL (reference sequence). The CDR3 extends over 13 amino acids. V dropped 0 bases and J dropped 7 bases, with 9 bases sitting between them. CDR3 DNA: TGTGCCAGCAGCCAAGAACGCTCGGGGACCCAGTACTTC. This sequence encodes CASSQERSGTQYF.

CDR3 bases: TGCGCCAGCAGCTTGGTTGGCAGCACAAACATTCAGTACTTC. It specifies CASSLVGSTNIQYF. The rearrangement joins TRBV5-1 to TRBJ2-4; D gene uncertain. Germline V gene sequence: CDR1 SGHRS, CDR2 YFSETQ. Trimming removed 0 bases at V and 6 bases at J, with 10 bases between. This CDR3 is built from 14 residues. The full variable domain, completed using reference TRBV5-1 and TRBJ2-4, is KAGVTQTPRYLIKTRGQQVTLSCSPISGHRSVSWYQQTPGQGLQFLFEYFSETQRNKGNFPGRFSGRQFSNSRSEMNVSTLELGDSALYLCASSLVGSTNIQYFGAGTRLSVL.

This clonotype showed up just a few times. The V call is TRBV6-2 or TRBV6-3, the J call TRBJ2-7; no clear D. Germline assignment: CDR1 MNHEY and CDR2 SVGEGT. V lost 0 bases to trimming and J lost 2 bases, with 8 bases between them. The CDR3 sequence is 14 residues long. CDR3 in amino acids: CASSYSSTTYEQYV. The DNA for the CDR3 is TGTGCCAGCAGTTACTCGAGCACAACCTACGAGCAGTACGTC.

CDR3 sequence: CASSRTLLNQPQHF. CDR3 DNA: TGTGCCAGCAGCCGGACACTTCTCAATCAGCCCCAGCATTTT. V is TRBV5-6 and J is TRBJ1-5; TRBD1 is a possible D gene (5 bases). Germline V gives CDR1 SGHDT, CDR2 YYEEEE. CDR3 length equals 14 residues. V was cut by 4 bases and J by 3 bases, with 11 bases left in between.

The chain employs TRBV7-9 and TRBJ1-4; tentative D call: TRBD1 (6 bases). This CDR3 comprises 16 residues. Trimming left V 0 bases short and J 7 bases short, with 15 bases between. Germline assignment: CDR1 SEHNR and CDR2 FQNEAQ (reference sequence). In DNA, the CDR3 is TGTGCCAGCAGCTTAGCGTTGGGGGGGCTCGGTGAAAAACTGTTTTTT. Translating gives CASSLALGGLGEKLFF.

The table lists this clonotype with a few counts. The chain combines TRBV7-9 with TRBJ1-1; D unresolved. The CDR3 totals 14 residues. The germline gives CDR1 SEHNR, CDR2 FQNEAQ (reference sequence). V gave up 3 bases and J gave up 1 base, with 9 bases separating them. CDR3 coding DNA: TGTGCCAGCAGCTTTGAAGGAAAGAACACTGAAGCTTTCTTT. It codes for CASSFEGKNTEAFF.

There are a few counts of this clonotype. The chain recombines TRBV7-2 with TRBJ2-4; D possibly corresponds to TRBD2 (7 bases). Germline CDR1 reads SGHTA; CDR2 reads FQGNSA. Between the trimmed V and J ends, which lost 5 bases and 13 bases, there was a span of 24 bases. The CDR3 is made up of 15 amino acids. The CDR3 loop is CASSPAAGASNSQYF. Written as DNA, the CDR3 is TGTGCCAGCAGCCCAGCGGCGGGGGCGTCGAATTCCCAGTACTTC. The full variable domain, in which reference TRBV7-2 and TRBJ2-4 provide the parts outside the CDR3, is GAGVSQSPSNKVTEKGKDVELRCDPISGHTALYWYRQSLGQGLEFLIYFQGNSAPDKSGLPSDRFSAERTGGSVSTLTIQRTQQEDSAVYLCASSPAAGASNSQYFGAGTRLSVL.

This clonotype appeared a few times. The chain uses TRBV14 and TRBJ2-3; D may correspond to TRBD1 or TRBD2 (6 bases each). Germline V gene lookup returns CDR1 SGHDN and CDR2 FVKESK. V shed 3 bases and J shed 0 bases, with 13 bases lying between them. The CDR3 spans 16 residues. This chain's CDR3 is CASSHRGEWSTDTQYF. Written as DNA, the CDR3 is TGTGCCAGCAGCCATAGGGGGGAATGGAGCACAGATACGCAGTATTTT.

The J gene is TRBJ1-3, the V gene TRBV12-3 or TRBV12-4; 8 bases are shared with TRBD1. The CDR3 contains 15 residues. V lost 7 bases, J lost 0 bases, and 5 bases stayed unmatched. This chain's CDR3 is CASTPDRGSGNTIYF. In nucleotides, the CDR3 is TGTGCCAGCACCCCCGACAGGGGCTCTGGAAACACCATATATTTT.

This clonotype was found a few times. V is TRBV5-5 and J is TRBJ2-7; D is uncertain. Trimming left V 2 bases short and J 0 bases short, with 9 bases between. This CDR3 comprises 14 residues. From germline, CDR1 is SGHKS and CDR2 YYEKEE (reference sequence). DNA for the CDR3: TGTGCCAGCAGCTTTCTGACGTACTCCTACGAGCAGTACTTC. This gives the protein CASSFLTYSYEQYF.

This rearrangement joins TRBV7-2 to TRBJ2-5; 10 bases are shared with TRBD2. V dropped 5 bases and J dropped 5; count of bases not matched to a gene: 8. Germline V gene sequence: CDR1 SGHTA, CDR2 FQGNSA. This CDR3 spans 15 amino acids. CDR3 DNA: TGTGCCAGCAGCGGGCAAGCGGGGGGGCCTGAGACCCAGTACTTC. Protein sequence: CASSGQAGGPETQYF.

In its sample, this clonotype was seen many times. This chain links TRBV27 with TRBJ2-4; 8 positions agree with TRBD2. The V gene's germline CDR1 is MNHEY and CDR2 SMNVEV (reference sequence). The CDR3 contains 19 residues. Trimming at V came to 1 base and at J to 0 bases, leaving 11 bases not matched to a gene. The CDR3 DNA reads TGTGCCAGCAGTTTATTCGGGCGAGCGGGGGCCGGAGCCAAAAACATTCAGTACTTC. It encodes CASSLFGRAGAGAKNIQYF.

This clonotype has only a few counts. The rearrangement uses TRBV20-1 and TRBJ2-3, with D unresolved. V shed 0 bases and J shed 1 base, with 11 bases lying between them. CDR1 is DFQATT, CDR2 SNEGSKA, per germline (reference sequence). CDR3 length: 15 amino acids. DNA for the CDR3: TGCAGTGCTAGAGACTATCGGAGTGGCACAGATACGCAGTATTTT. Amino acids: CSARDYRSGTDTQYF.

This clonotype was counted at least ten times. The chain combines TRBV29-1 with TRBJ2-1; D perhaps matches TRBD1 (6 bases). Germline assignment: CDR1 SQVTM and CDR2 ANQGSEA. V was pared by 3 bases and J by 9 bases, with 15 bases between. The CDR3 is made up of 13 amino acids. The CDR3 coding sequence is TGCAGCGTTGAGAAACAGGGAGACGGTGAGCAGTTCTTC. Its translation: CSVEKQGDGEQFF.

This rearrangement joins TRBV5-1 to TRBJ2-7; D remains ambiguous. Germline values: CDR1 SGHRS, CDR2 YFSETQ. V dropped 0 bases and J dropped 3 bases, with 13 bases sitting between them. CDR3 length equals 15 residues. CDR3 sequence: CASSLVGPILYEQYV. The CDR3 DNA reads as TGCGCCAGCAGCTTGGTAGGACCCATACTCTACGAGCAGTACGTC.

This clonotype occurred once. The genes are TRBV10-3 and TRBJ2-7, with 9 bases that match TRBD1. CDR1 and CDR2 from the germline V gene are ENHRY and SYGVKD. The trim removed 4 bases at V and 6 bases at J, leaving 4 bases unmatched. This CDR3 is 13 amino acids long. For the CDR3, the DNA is TGTGCCATCAGTGCCTCGACAGGGGGCGAGCAGTACGTC. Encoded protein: CAISASTGGEQYV.

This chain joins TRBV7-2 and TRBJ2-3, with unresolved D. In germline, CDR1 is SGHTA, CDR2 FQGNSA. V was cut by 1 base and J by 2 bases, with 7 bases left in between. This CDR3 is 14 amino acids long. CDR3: CASSLGIPTDTQYF. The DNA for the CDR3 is TGTGCCAGCAGCTTAGGAATACCCACAGATACGCAGTATTTT.

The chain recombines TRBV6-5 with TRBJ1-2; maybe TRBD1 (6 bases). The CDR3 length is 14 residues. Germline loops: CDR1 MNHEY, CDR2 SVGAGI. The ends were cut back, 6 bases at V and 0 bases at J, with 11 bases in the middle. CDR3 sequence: CASRKGGANYGYTF. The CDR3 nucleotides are TGTGCCAGCAGGAAGGGGGGAGCTAACTATGGCTACACCTTC.

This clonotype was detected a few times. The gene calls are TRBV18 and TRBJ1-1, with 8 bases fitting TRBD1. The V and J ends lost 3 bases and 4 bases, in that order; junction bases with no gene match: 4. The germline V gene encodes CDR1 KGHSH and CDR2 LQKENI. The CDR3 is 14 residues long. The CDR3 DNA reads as TGTGCCAGCTCACCGGCGGACAGGGCCACTGAAGCTTTCTTT. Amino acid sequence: CASSPADRATEAFF.

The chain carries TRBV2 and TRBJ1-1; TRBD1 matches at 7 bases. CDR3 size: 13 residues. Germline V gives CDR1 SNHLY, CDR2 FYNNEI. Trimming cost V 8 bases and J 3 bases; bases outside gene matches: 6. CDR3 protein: CASGQAVDTEAFF. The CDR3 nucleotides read TGTGCCAGCGGACAGGCGGTGGACACTGAAGCTTTCTTT.

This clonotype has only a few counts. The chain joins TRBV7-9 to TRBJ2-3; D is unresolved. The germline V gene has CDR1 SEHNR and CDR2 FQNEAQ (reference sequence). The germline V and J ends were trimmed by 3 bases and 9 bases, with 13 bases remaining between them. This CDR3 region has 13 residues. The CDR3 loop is CASSLGNLGTQYF. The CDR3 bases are TGTGCCAGCAGCTTGGGGAACCTTGGCACGCAGTATTTT.

The CDR3 DNA reads TGTGCCAGCAGCCCGGCGGGGGGGGGGAGCTGGGAGACCCAGTACTTC. Encoded protein: CASSPAGGGSWETQYF. V gene TRBV7-2 combines with J gene TRBJ2-5; 9 nucleotides agree with TRBD2. Per germline, CDR1 SGHTA and CDR2 FQGNSA. The CDR3 covers 16 residues. Unmatched junction bases numbered 12, after V lost 5 bases and J lost 5 bases.

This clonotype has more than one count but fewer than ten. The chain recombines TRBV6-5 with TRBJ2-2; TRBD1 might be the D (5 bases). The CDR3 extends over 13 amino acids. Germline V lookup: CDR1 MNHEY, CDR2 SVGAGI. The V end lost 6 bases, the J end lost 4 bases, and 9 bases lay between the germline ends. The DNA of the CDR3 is TGTGCCAGCAGATCAGGGCGCACCGGGGAGCTGTTTTTT. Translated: CASRSGRTGELFF.

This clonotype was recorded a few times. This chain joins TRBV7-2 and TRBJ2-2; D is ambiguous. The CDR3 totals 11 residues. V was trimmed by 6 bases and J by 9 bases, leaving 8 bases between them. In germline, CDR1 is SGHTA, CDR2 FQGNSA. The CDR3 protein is CASSSLRELFF. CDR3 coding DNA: TGTGCCAGCAGTTCCCTCAGGGAGCTGTTTTTT.

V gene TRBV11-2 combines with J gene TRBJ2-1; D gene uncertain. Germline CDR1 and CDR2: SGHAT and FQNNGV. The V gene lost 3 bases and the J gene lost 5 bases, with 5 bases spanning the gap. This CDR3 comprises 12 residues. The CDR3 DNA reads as TGTGCCAGCAGCTTGGTCAACAATGAGCAGTTCTTC. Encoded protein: CASSLVNNEQFF. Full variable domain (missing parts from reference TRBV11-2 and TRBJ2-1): EAGVAQSPRYKIIEKRQSVAFWCNPISGHATLYWYQQILGQGPKLLIQFQNNGVVDDSQLPKDRFSAERLKGVDSTLKIQPAKLEDSAVYLCASSLVNNEQFFGPGTRLTVL.

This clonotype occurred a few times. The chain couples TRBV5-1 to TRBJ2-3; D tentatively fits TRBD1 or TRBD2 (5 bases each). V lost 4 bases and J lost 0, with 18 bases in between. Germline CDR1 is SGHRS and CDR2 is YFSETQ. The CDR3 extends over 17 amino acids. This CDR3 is CASSAVPGTSSTDTQYF. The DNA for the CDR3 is TGCGCCAGCAGCGCTGTACCCGGGACCTCGAGCACAGATACGCAGTATTTT.

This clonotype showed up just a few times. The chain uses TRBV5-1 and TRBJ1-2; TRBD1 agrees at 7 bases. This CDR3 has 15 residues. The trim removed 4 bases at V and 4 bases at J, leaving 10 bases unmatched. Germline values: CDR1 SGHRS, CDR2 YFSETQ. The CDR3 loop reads CASSPSEGAAYGYTF. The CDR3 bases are TGCGCCAGCAGCCCCTCCGAGGGGGCGGCCTATGGCTACACCTTC.

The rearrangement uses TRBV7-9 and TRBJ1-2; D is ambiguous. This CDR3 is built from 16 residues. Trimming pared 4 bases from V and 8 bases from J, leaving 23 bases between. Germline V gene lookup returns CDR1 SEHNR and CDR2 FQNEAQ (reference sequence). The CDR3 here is CASSSTWPVGSEGYTF. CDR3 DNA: TGTGCCAGCAGCTCCACCTGGCCAGTGGGGTCAGAAGGCTACACCTTC. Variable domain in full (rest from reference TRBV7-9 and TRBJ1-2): DTGVSQNPRHKITKRGQNVTFRCDPISEHNRLYWYRQTLGQGPEFLTYFQNEAQLEKSRLLSDRFSAERPKGSFSTLEIQRTEQGDSAMYLCASSSTWPVGSEGYTFGSGTRLTVV.

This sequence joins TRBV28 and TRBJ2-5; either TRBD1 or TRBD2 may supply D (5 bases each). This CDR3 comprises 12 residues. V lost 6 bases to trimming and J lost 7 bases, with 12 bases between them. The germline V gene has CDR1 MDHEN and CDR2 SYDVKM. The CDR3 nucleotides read TGTGCCAGCAGGGGGGACCTAAGGACCCAGTACTTC. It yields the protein CASRGDLRTQYF.

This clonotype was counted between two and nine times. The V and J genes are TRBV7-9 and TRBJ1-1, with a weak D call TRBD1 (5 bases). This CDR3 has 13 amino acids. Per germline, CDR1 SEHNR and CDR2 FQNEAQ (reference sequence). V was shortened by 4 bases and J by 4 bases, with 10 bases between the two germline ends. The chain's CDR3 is CASSSQVGTEAFF. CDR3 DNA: TGTGCCAGCAGCTCACAGGTCGGCACTGAAGCTTTCTTT.

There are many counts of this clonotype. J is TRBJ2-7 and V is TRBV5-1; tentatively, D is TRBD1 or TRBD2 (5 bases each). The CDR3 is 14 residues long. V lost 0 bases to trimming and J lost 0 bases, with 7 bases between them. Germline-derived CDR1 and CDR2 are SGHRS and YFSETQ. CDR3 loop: CASSLVGASYEQYF. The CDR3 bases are TGCGCCAGCAGCTTGGTCGGGGCCTCCTACGAGCAGTACTTC.